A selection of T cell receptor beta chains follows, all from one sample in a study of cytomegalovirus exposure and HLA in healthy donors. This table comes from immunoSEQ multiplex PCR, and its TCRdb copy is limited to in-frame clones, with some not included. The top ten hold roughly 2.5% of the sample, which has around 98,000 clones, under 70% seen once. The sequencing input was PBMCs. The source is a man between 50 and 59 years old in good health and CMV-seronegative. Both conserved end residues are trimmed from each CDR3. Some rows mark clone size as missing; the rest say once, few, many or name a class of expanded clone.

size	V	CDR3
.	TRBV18	ASSPVQGSYEQY
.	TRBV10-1	ASSEGGALGEQY
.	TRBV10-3	AISESRTGLGADTQY
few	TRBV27	ASKRGLANTGELF
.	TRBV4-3	ASSQGPGHSLEAF
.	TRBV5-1	ASSWETGYNEQY
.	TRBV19	ASSVKGDTEAF
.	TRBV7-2	ASSLMSSGV
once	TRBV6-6	ASTDTRSSYEQY
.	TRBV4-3	ASSQDLRSSGNTIY